The clone carrying this T cell receptor beta chain was detected ten times or more. What it binds is unknown. TRBV12-4/TRBJ1-2 clonotypes were amplified with adaptor-ligated barcode primers. MiXCR was run by TCRdb on the multiplex PCR reads, yielding one entry per CDR3 protein. The table has about 920 distinct CDR3 sequences, roughly 8.1% seen once. The study's findings and limits: Tumor memory CD4+ T cell TCR gene usage was found to cluster with blood and lymph node memory CD4+ cells and with lymph node naive CD4+ cells. Tumor Treg TCRs overlapped most with tumor naive CD4+ cells. About 13% of tumor Treg sequences matched naive CD4+ cells.

The CDR3 runs 13 residues. Between the trimmed V and J ends, which lost 3 bases and 3 bases, there was a span of 8 bases. Naive CD4+ cells had CD25+ Tregs removed. Sequencing was carried out using naive CD4+ T cells sorted from blood. Subset defined: naive CD4+ T cells, CD4+CD45RA+CD25-. The receptor's source is a female donor with breast cancer. J is TRBJ1-2 and V is TRBV12-3 or TRBV12-4, with D maybe TRBD1 (5 bases). The CDR3 coding sequence is TGTGCCAGCAGTTTTGACAGAGACTATGGCTACACCTTC. Amino acids: CASSFDRDYGYTF.